These 10 T cell receptor beta chains share one sample of origin, sequenced in a study of blood T cell repertoires in COVID-19. TCRdb's table, derived via immunoSEQ multiplex PCR, lists solely in-frame clones and lacks some. The data show more than 300,000 clones, with approximately 93% seen just once and roughly 0.9% held by the top ten. What was sequenced was PBMCs or T cells enriched from blood (not recorded which). These receptors were taken from a woman between 40 and 55 years old who had been exposed to COVID-19.

The chain recombines TRBV5-6 with TRBJ1-1; 7 nucleotides match TRBD1. With 0 bases clipped from V and 3 bases from J, the junction kept 5 bases outside the gene matches. The CDR3 loop spans 15 amino acids. Germline values: CDR1 SGHDT, CDR2 YYEEEE. CDR3 loop: CASSLGGTAYTEAFF. The CDR3, as DNA: TGTGCCAGCAGCTTGGGAGGGACAGCCTACACTGAAGCTTTCTTT.

This chain joins TRBV7-2 and TRBJ1-5, with 8 bases lining up with TRBD1. Germline V gene sequence: CDR1 SGHTA, CDR2 FQGNSA. The CDR3 has 15 residues. Trimming cost V 3 bases and J 7 bases; bases outside gene matches: 8. The CDR3 DNA reads as TGTGCCAGCAGCTTTGGACAGGGAGTGGGACAGCCCCAGCATTTT. Residues: CASSFGQGVGQPQHF.

The CDR3 coding sequence is TGTGCCAGCAGCATGGGACAGGGGAGGACTGAAGCTTTCTTT. This translates into CASSMGQGRTEAFF. The gene calls are TRBV5-4 and TRBJ1-1, with 10 positions matching TRBD1. This CDR3 contains 14 residues. CDR1 SGHNT and CDR2 YYREEE come from the germline V gene (reference sequence). Trimming removed 4 bases from V and 5 bases from J; junction bases left unmatched: 5.

The table lists this clone with a few counts. V is TRBV19 and J is TRBJ1-1; D is unclear. Germline values: CDR1 LNHDA, CDR2 SQIVND (reference sequence). The CDR3 has 13 residues. The V gene lost 8 bases and the J gene lost 2 bases, with 12 bases spanning the gap. In DNA, the CDR3 is TGTGCCAGTGCTACGCGGGGAAACACTGAAGCTTTCTTT. This encodes CASATRGNTEAFF. Supplemented by reference TRBV19 and TRBJ1-1, the full variable domain reads DGGITQSPKYLFRKEGQNVTLSCEQNLNHDAMYWYRQDPGQGLRLIYYSQIVNDFQKGDIAEGYSVSREKKESFPLTVTSAQKNPTAFYLCASATRGNTEAFFGQGTRLTVV.

J is TRBJ1-1 and V is TRBV6-5; D not resolved. Per germline, CDR1 MNHEY and CDR2 SVGAGI. The CDR3 is 12 amino acids. V was clipped by 5 bases and J by 4 bases, with 8 bases between them. CDR3 DNA sequence: TGTGCCAGCAGTCGGAGGAGCACTGAAGCTTTCTTT. It encodes CASSRRSTEAFF.

Turning to this clone: A much larger clone differs by one base, so this may be a read error. The chain couples TRBV2 to TRBJ1-1, with D possibly TRBD1 on 5 matching bases. Germline V gives CDR1 SNHLY, CDR2 FYNNEI. V lost 3 bases and J lost 1, with 6 bases in between. The CDR3 length is 13 residues. In nucleotides, the CDR3 is TGTGCCAGCAGTGACAGGGAGAACACTGAAGCTTTCTTT. It specifies CASSDRENTEAFF.

This rearrangement joins TRBV18 to TRBJ1-1; TRBD1 aligns across 11 bases. The CDR3 has 15 residues. Germline CDR1 reads KGHSH; CDR2 reads LQKENI. V lost 6 bases to trimming and J lost 4 bases; unmatched junction nucleotides: 7. This chain's CDR3 is CASSPGTGGLTEAFF. As DNA, the CDR3 is TGTGCCAGCTCCCCCGGGACAGGGGGACTCACTGAAGCTTTCTTT. Complete variable domain (other parts from reference TRBV18 and TRBJ1-1): NAGVMQNPRHLVRRRGQEARLRCSPMKGHSHVYWYRQLPEEGLKFMVYLQKENIIDESGMPKERFSAEFPKEGPSILRIQQVVRGDSAAYFCASSPGTGGLTEAFFGQGTRLTVV.

The chain uses TRBV19 and TRBJ1-5; the D gene is possibly TRBD1 (6 bases). This CDR3 spans 17 amino acids. Germline V gives CDR1 LNHDA, CDR2 SQIVND (reference sequence). The V gene lost 7 bases and the J gene lost 7 bases, with 26 bases spanning the gap. The chain's CDR3 is CASMGAQTGTGNQPQHF. CDR3 DNA: TGTGCCAGTATGGGGGCCCAAACCGGGACGGGAAACCAGCCCCAGCATTTT.

This chain connects TRBV5-4 to TRBJ2-1; D is possibly TRBD2 (7 bases). The CDR3 extends over 15 amino acids. The germline V gene has CDR1 SGHNT and CDR2 YYREEE (reference sequence). V lost 1 base and J 6 bases, leaving 14 bases between the germline ends. In DNA, the CDR3 is TGTGCCAGCAGCTTGCCTAGCGGAGGGGGCAATGAGCAGTTCTTC. Amino acids: CASSLPSGGGNEQFF.

This clone came up once. The rearrangement links TRBV30 to TRBJ2-2, with a tentative D call TRBD1 (6 bases). Per germline, CDR1 GTSNPN and CDR2 SVGIG (reference sequence). Between the trimmed V and J ends, which lost 3 bases and 4 bases, there was a span of 9 bases. The CDR3 consists of 13 residues. For the CDR3, the DNA is TGTGCCTGGAGGGCAGGGGTCACCGGGGAGCTGTTTTTT. Protein: CAWRAGVTGELFF.